A selection of T cell receptor beta chains follows, all from one sample in a study of T cell repertoires in cytomegalovirus infection. TCRdb redid the calling of the reads with MiXCR, one entry per CDR3 protein. The data show approximately 97,000 distinct CDR3 sequences, 16% seen once. The sample was PBMCs. The receptor source for this set is a human donor in good health (CMV status not recorded). Some clones in this sample may be carry-over from other donors' samples. The CDR3 runs from the conserved cysteine through the conserved F or W. The D gene is left open where the match is weak. Size is stated for part of the rows, as once, few or many counts, or as a class when the clone is expanded.

18	NA	NA	TRBJ1-5	TRBV3-1	CASSQAPITGTSRQPQHF	TGTGCCAGCAGCCAAGCACCGATTACCGGGACCTCTAGGCAGCCCCAGCATTTT
13	NA	few	TRBJ1-5	TRBV7-2	CASSPLRNQPQHF	TGTGCCAGCAGCCCACTGCGTAATCAGCCCCAGCATTTT
15	NA	NA	TRBJ1-6	TRBV20-1	CSARDGIAYNSPLHF	TGCAGTGCTAGGGACGGGATCGCCTATAATTCACCCCTCCACTTT
14	TRBD1	few	TRBJ1-6	TRBV11-2	CASSYHRGRMLLHF	TGTGCCAGCAGTTACCACAGGGGGAGAATGCTCCTCCACTTT
15	NA	few	TRBJ2-7	TRBV28	CASTAPNRVSAEQYF	TGTGCCAGCACTGCCCCCAACAGGGTCTCGGCCGAGCAGTACTTC
16	NA	once	TRBJ2-7	TRBV18	CASSPTSGYPSYEQYF	TGTGCCAGCTCACCCACTTCAGGGTACCCCTCCTACGAGCAGTACTTC
15	TRBD1	many	TRBJ2-6	TRBV7-9	CASSYRGLGANVLTF	TGTGCCAGCAGCTACAGGGGTTTGGGGGCCAACGTCCTGACTTTC
11	NA	few	TRBJ2-3	TRBV7-9	CASSQSDTQYF	TGTGCCAGCAGCCAATCGGATACGCAGTATTTT
14	NA	many	TRBJ2-5	TRBV12-3/TRBV12-4	CASSLRRQQETQYF	TGTGCCAGCAGTTTAAGGAGGCAACAAGAGACCCAGTACTTC
14	NA	many	TRBJ1-3	TRBV6-1	CASRPAGAGNTIYF	TGTGCCAGCAGACCCGCGGGGGCCGGAAACACCATATATTTT
17	NA	many	TRBJ2-2	TRBV15	CATSRDQAGRNTGELFF	TGTGCCACCAGCAGAGATCAGGCAGGGCGCAACACCGGGGAGCTGTTTTTT
14	NA	NA	TRBJ1-6	TRBV7-9	CASSPRDLGSPLHF	TGTGCCAGCAGCCCCCGGGACCTGGGTTCACCCCTCCACTTT
16	TRBD1	many	TRBJ2-5	TRBV7-2	CASSLKGTGIGETQYF	TGTGCCAGCAGCTTAAAGGGGACAGGGATTGGGGAGACCCAGTACTTC
14	NA	many	TRBJ2-1	TRBV7-9	CASSLERDYNEQFF	TGTGCCAGCAGCTTAGAACGGGACTACAATGAGCAGTTCTTC
15	NA	few	TRBJ1-1	TRBV7-6	CASSLNYPGPLEAFF	TGTGCCAGCAGCTTAAATTACCCAGGTCCCCTTGAAGCTTTCTTT
14	NA	many	TRBJ2-1	TRBV7-2	CASSLSGWLNEQFF	TGTGCCAGCAGCTTATCAGGGTGGTTGAATGAGCAGTTCTTC
14	NA	NA	TRBJ1-2	TRBV10-3	CAISESGLLYGYTF	TGTGCCATCAGTGAGTCTGGCCTCCTCTATGGCTACACCTTC
15	NA	few	TRBJ2-7	TRBV5-1	CASSLSKGSSDEQYF	TGCGCCAGCAGCTTAAGTAAGGGTTCTTCGGACGAGCAGTACTTC
16	NA	NA	TRBJ2-3	TRBV5-1	CASSFLARGRTDTQYF	TGCGCCAGCAGCTTTTTAGCGAGGGGTCGCACAGATACTCAGTATTTT
12	NA	NA	TRBJ2-1	TRBV2	CASSESYNEQFF	TGTGCCAGCAGTGAATCTTACAATGAGCAGTTCTTC
14	NA	many	TRBJ1-2	TRBV11-2	CASSSNAGLDGYTF	TGTGCCAGCAGCTCGAACGCAGGGTTAGATGGCTACACCTTC
14	NA	NA	TRBJ1-2	TRBV3-1	CASRQDGRPGGYTF	TGTGCCAGCAGACAAGACGGTCGGCCAGGAGGCTACACCTTC
11	NA	many	TRBJ2-1	TRBV7-2	CASSFYNEQFF	TGTGCCAGCAGCTTTTACAATGAGCAGTTCTTC
15	TRBD1	NA	TRBJ2-2	TRBV19	CASSMRDRATGELFF	TGTGCCAGTAGTATGAGGGACAGGGCCACCGGGGAGCTGTTTTTT
15	NA	NA	TRBJ1-1	TRBV20-1	CSARDMGARDTEAFF	TGCAGTGCTAGGGACATGGGGGCCAGGGACACTGAAGCTTTCTTT
15	TRBD2	NA	TRBJ2-7	TRBV7-2	CANSLRGGTSYEQYF	TGTGCCAACAGCTTACGCGGGGGGACCTCCTACGAGCAGTACTTC
15	TRBD2	NA	TRBJ2-1	TRBV2	CASRQSGGRYNEQFF	TGTGCCAGCCGCCAGAGCGGGGGCCGCTACAATGAGCAGTTCTTC
13	TRBD1	few	TRBJ2-4	TRBV2	CASSGAQGNIQYF	TGTGCCAGCAGTGGGGCACAGGGGAACATTCAGTACTTC
15	TRBD2	once	TRBJ2-1	TRBV20-1	CSARASGGRWDEQFF	TGCAGTGCTAGAGCTAGCGGGGGTAGGTGGGATGAGCAGTTCTTC